Presented here are 16 T cell receptor beta chains from one specimen sequenced in a study of T cells in Graves' hyperthyroidism and ophthalmopathy. It was RNA transcripts that yielded the amplified TCR beta CDR3 regions. Carried out on the TCR CDR3, a first-round RT-PCR used the HTBI primer set. TCRdb re-called the multiplex PCR reads with MiXCR, one entry per CDR3 protein. The table lists about 600,000 distinct CDR3 sequences, 13% to 15% of them singletons. Material for sequencing was blood. The receptors derive from a young woman with Graves' ophthalmopathy.

The rearrangement links TRBV28 to TRBJ2-7, with 7 bases that match TRBD1. Trimming took 3 bases from V and 4 from J; bases not matched to a gene: 6. CDR3 length equals 14 residues. The germline gives CDR1 MDHEN, CDR2 SYDVKM. The DNA of the CDR3 is TGTGCCAGCAGTTTCAGGGGGTTGATATACGAGCAGTACTTC. It specifies CASSFRGLIYEQYF.

This clonotype was recorded a few times. The chain is built from TRBV5-6 and TRBJ2-1; D may be TRBD2 (6 bases). CDR1 SGHDT and CDR2 YYEEEE come from the germline V gene. The germline V and J ends were trimmed by 0 bases and 4 bases, with 11 bases remaining between them. CDR3 length equals 15 residues. The CDR3 region has the DNA TGTGCCAGCAGCTTGGGGAGGGCCGTTTACAATGAGCAGTTCTTC. This encodes CASSLGRAVYNEQFF.

This clonotype has ten or more counts. The rearrangement joins TRBV7-9 to TRBJ2-7, with a tentative D call TRBD1 (7 bases). This CDR3 is built from 16 residues. Looked up from germline, CDR1 is SEHNR and CDR2 is FQNEAQ (reference sequence). Trimming took off 5 bases at V and 0 bases at J, with 17 bases between the two ends. This chain's CDR3 is CASSPAGQWSSYEQYF. In nucleotides, the CDR3 is TGTGCCAGCAGCCCGGCGGGACAGTGGAGCTCCTACGAGCAGTACTTC. Full variable domain (outside the CDR3, taken from reference TRBV7-9 and TRBJ2-7): DTGVSQNPRHKITKRGQNVTFRCDPISEHNRLYWYRQTLGQGPEFLTYFQNEAQLEKSRLLSDRFSAERPKGSFSTLEIQRTEQGDSAMYLCASSPAGQWSSYEQYFGPGTRLTVT.

Ten or more counts support this clonotype. V usage is TRBV7-9 and J usage is TRBJ2-7, with D possibly matching TRBD2 (6 bases). This CDR3 has 15 amino acids. Per the germline V gene, CDR1 is SEHNR and CDR2 is FQNEAQ (reference sequence). Trimming stripped 5 bases from V and 0 bases from J, with 14 bases between. Here the CDR3 reads CASSLGSGPSYEQYF. The CDR3 bases are TGTGCCAGCAGCCTCGGGAGCGGCCCCTCCTACGAGCAGTACTTC.

This clonotype occurred a few times. This chain uses TRBV11-3 with TRBJ2-5, with D unresolved. Trimming removed 3 bases from V and 0 bases from J, with 5 bases in between. This CDR3 comprises 13 residues. Germline V gives CDR1 SGHNT, CDR2 YENEEA. The CDR3 bases are TGTGCCAGCAGCTTCGATTACCAAGAGACCCAGTACTTC. Protein sequence: CASSFDYQETQYF.

This clonotype has at least ten counts. This sequence joins TRBV20-1 and TRBJ1-3, with 7 bases lining up with TRBD1. Germline CDR1 reads DFQATT; CDR2 reads SNEGSKA (reference sequence). The CDR3 is 13 residues long. V lost 3 bases, J lost 8 bases, and 7 bases stayed unmatched. The CDR3: CSARGTGVDTIYF. In DNA form, the CDR3 reads TGCAGTGCTAGGGGTACAGGGGTTGACACCATATATTTT.

The chain is built from TRBV19 and TRBJ2-4, with a weak D call TRBD2 (6 bases). Trimming shortened V by 4 bases and J by 6 bases, and 10 bases separated the two germline ends. Germline V gene data show CDR1 as LNHDA and CDR2 as SQIVND (reference sequence). CDR3 size: 13 residues. The CDR3 DNA reads TGTGCCAGTAGTACATGGGGACTAAACATTCAGTACTTC. As protein: CASSTWGLNIQYF.

This clonotype was seen ten or more times. The chain carries TRBV7-9 and TRBJ1-5; 11 nucleotides align to TRBD1. The CDR3 contains 15 residues. J was trimmed by 7 bases and V by 5 bases; bases with no gene match: 7. Germline V lookup: CDR1 SEHNR, CDR2 FQNEAQ (reference sequence). The CDR3 loop is CASSGGQGAQQPQHF. CDR3 DNA sequence: TGTGCCAGCAGCGGAGGACAGGGGGCCCAACAGCCCCAGCATTTT.

This clonotype was picked up many times. V usage is TRBV12-3 or TRBV12-4 and J usage is TRBJ2-1, with D unclear. With 3 bases removed from V and 12 bases from J, the gap between germline ends came to 12 bases. This CDR3 comprises 12 residues. Here the CDR3 reads CASSLVGMGQFF. The CDR3 DNA is TGTGCCAGCAGTTTGGTAGGGATGGGGCAGTTCTTC.

The genes are TRBV28 and TRBJ2-5; 11 nucleotides match TRBD2. V dropped 5 bases and J dropped 0; count of bases not matched to a gene: 8. Germline values: CDR1 MDHEN, CDR2 SYDVKM. The CDR3 extends over 17 amino acids. The CDR3 reads CASSIFRLAGHQETQYF. As DNA, the CDR3 is TGTGCCAGCAGTATATTTCGACTAGCGGGACACCAAGAGACCCAGTACTTC.

There are many counts of this clonotype. This chain links TRBV27 with TRBJ2-7; no firm D call. Deletions cut 7 bases from V and 5 bases from J, with 9 bases between. The CDR3 is 11 residues long. Germline V gene data show CDR1 as MNHEY and CDR2 as SMNVEV (reference sequence). The CDR3 reads CASIRGNEQYF. As DNA, the CDR3 is TGTGCCAGCATCCGAGGAAACGAGCAGTACTTC.

This clonotype was seen a handful of times. This chain links TRBV20-1 with TRBJ2-7, with D unresolved. Trimming left V 2 bases short and J 5 bases short, with 13 bases between. CDR1 is DFQATT, CDR2 SNEGSKA, per germline (reference sequence). The CDR3 totals 13 residues. CDR3: CSARQGNVNEQYF. CDR3 sequence (DNA): TGCAGTGCTAGACAAGGGAATGTGAACGAGCAGTACTTC.

There are many counts of this clonotype. V usage is TRBV20-1 and J usage is TRBJ2-7, with D perhaps matching TRBD1 (6 bases). The CDR3 spans 15 residues. Germline V gives CDR1 DFQATT, CDR2 SNEGSKA (reference sequence). Trimming cost V 0 bases and J 0 bases, with 12 bases left between them. The CDR3 DNA follows: TGCAGTGCTAGAGATAGAGGACAGTCCTCCTACGAGCAGTACTTC. This translates into CSARDRGQSSYEQYF.

This clonotype was found many times. The chain uses TRBV7-8 and TRBJ2-7, with D perhaps TRBD2 (7 bases). CDR3 length equals 12 residues. Germline lookup yields CDR1 SGHVS and CDR2 FQNEAQ. The V gene lost 9 bases and the J gene lost 2 bases, with 11 bases spanning the gap. The CDR3: CASGGGPYEQYF. The CDR3 DNA is TGTGCCAGTGGGGGGGGCCCCTACGAGCAGTACTTC.

This clonotype was detected only a few times. Here the CDR3 reads CASTTGGSQETQYF. Written as DNA, the CDR3 is TGTGCCAGCACCACCGGTGGCAGCCAAGAGACCCAGTACTTC. V and J are TRBV9 and TRBJ2-5; unclear D gene. Germline lookup yields CDR1 SGDLS and CDR2 YYNGEE. CDR3 length: 14 residues. The germline V and J ends were trimmed by 6 bases and 1 base, with 13 bases remaining between them. The full variable domain, with the rest looked up from reference TRBV9 and TRBJ2-5, is DSGVTQTPKHLITATGQRVTLRCSPRSGDLSVYWYQQSLDQGLQFLIQYYNGEERAKGNILERFSAQQFPDLHSELNLSSLELGDSALYFCASTTGGSQETQYFGPGTRLLVL.

The gene calls are TRBV9 and TRBJ2-7, with 12 positions matching TRBD2. V gave up 3 bases and J gave up 1 base; unmatched junction bases: 8. This CDR3 has 17 residues. Germline CDR1 reads SGDLS; CDR2 reads YYNGEE. The CDR3 DNA follows: TGTGCCAGCAGCGGGGCTAGCGGGAGGGGGACTTCCTACGAGCAGTACTTC. Translating gives CASSGASGRGTSYEQYF.